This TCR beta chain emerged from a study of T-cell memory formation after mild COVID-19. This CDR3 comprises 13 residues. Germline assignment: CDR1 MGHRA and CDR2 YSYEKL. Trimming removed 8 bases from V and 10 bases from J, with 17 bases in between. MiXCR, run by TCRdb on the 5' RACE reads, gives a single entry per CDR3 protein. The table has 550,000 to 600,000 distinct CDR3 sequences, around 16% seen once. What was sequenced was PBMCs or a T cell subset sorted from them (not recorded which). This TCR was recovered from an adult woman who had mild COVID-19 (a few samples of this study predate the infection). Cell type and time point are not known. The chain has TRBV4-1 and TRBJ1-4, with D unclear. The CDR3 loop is CASGLEREGKLFF. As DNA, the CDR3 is TGCGCCAGCGGATTGGAAAGGGAAGGAAAACTGTTTTTT.